The rows below give T cell receptor beta chains drawn from one sample of a study of OX40 agonist ivuxolimab in advanced cancers. The repertoire was sequenced with immunoSEQ multiplex PCR; TCRdb's copy has only in-frame clones and lacks some. The sample yields roughly 75,000 clones, roughly 90% seen once. The sequencing used CD4+ or CD8+ T cells sorted from blood, collected in a trial of the OX40 agonist ivuxolimab. The source is an adult with an advanced solid tumor such as melanoma, head and neck, liver or kidney cancer. Each CDR3 is given with its conserved first and last residue. The D gene is left open where the match is weak. Expanded clones are given a class, and other clones once, few, many or no size at all.

v_gene: TRBV19; d_gene: -; abundance: -; j_gene: TRBJ2-7; CDR3nt: TGTGCCAGTAGCTTCGGTCCCCGGGAAATCTACGAGCAGTACTTC; CDR3aa: CASSFGPREIYEQYF
v_gene: TRBV21-1; d_gene: -; abundance: -; j_gene: TRBJ2-7; CDR3nt: TGTGCCACCCTCTACTACGAGCAGTACTTC; CDR3aa: CATLYYEQYF
v_gene: TRBV5-1; d_gene: -; abundance: -; j_gene: TRBJ2-2; CDR3nt: TGCGCCAGCAGCTTCCAACAGGCGACCGGGGAGCTGTTTTTT; CDR3aa: CASSFQQATGELFF
v_gene: TRBV30; d_gene: -; abundance: once; j_gene: TRBJ1-3; CDR3nt: TGTGCCTGGTCAACCCACGGGGGCGGAAACACCATATATTTT; CDR3aa: CAWSTHGGGNTIYF
v_gene: TRBV19; d_gene: -; abundance: -; j_gene: TRBJ2-1; CDR3nt: TGTGCCAGTAGTGGGACCGATGCAGGCTCCTACAATGAGCAGTTCTTC; CDR3aa: CASSGTDAGSYNEQFF
v_gene: TRBV7-8; d_gene: TRBD2; abundance: -; j_gene: TRBJ2-7; CDR3nt: TGTGCCAGCAGCTTCCACACTAGCGGGAGCGCCACCTACGAGCAGTACTTC; CDR3aa: CASSFHTSGSATYEQYF
v_gene: TRBV7-3; d_gene: TRBD2; abundance: -; j_gene: TRBJ2-3; CDR3nt: TGTGCCAGCAGCTTGACTAGCGGGCTTACAGATACGCAGTATTTT; CDR3aa: CASSLTSGLTDTQYF
v_gene: TRBV19; d_gene: -; abundance: -; j_gene: TRBJ1-2; CDR3nt: TGTGCCAGTAGTATTGGGGAGAGGCGCGGCTACACCTTC; CDR3aa: CASSIGERRGYTF
v_gene: TRBV19; d_gene: TRBD1; abundance: few; j_gene: TRBJ2-7; CDR3nt: TGTGCCAGTAGTGCGGGACAGGGAGGCTACGAGCAGTACTTC; CDR3aa: CASSAGQGGYEQYF
v_gene: TRBV27; d_gene: -; abundance: -; j_gene: TRBJ2-1; CDR3nt: TGTGCCAGCAGTTTATTCTCTAGCGCGGATGAGCAGTTCTTC; CDR3aa: CASSLFSSADEQFF
v_gene: TRBV5-8; d_gene: -; abundance: -; j_gene: TRBJ2-7; CDR3nt: TGTGCCAGCAGCTTGGCCGGTGGGAACAACTACGAGCAGTACTTC; CDR3aa: CASSLAGGNNYEQYF
v_gene: TRBV29-1; d_gene: TRBD1; abundance: -; j_gene: TRBJ1-2; CDR3nt: TGCAGCGTTGAAGGGGACAGACTCTATGGCTACACCTTC; CDR3aa: CSVEGDRLYGYTF
v_gene: TRBV27; d_gene: -; abundance: -; j_gene: TRBJ2-3; CDR3nt: TGTGCCAGCAGTCTTTCTAGCGACAGGGGCACAGATACGCAGTATTTT; CDR3aa: CASSLSSDRGTDTQYF
v_gene: TRBV11-2; d_gene: TRBD1; abundance: -; j_gene: TRBJ2-7; CDR3nt: TGTGCCAGCAGCTTACGGACAGGGGGAATCTACGAGCAGTACTTC; CDR3aa: CASSLRTGGIYEQYF
v_gene: TRBV7-9; d_gene: -; abundance: -; j_gene: TRBJ1-2; CDR3nt: TGTGCCAGCAGCTCAGGACAGGGCTACACCTTC; CDR3aa: CASSSGQGYTF
v_gene: TRBV10-3; d_gene: -; abundance: -; j_gene: TRBJ2-7; CDR3nt: TGTGCCATCAGTGCTCGGTTGGAGGGTCCCCCCTACGAGCAGTACTTC; CDR3aa: CAISARLEGPPYEQYF
v_gene: TRBV7-9; d_gene: TRBD1; abundance: -; j_gene: TRBJ1-1; CDR3nt: TGTGCCAGCAGCCCGGGACAGGGGGCGAAAGCTTTCTTT; CDR3aa: CASSPGQGAKAFF
v_gene: TRBV19; d_gene: -; abundance: -; j_gene: TRBJ2-2; CDR3nt: TGTGCCAGTAGTTGGCCTTCCCATACCGGGGAGCTGTTTTTT; CDR3aa: CASSWPSHTGELFF
v_gene: TRBV18; d_gene: -; abundance: -; j_gene: TRBJ2-6; CDR3nt: TGTGCCAGCTCACCGGTTGGAGATAACTCTGGGGCCAACGTCCTGACTTTC; CDR3aa: CASSPVGDNSGANVLTF
v_gene: TRBV18; d_gene: -; abundance: -; j_gene: TRBJ2-5; CDR3nt: TGTGCCAGCTCACCACCGGGGCGGGAGACCCAGTACTTC; CDR3aa: CASSPPGRETQYF
v_gene: TRBV5-8; d_gene: -; abundance: -; j_gene: TRBJ1-1; CDR3nt: TGTGCCAGCAGCAGCTGGAATACTGAAGCTTTCTTT; CDR3aa: CASSSWNTEAFF
v_gene: TRBV28; d_gene: -; abundance: -; j_gene: TRBJ2-7; CDR3nt: TGTGCCACCCAAGTAACAGGGAGAGCCTACGAGCAGTACTTC; CDR3aa: CATQVTGRAYEQYF
v_gene: TRBV5-8; d_gene: -; abundance: -; j_gene: TRBJ1-1; CDR3nt: TGTGCCAGCAGCTACGGGAGTGACATGAACACTGAAGCTTTCTTT; CDR3aa: CASSYGSDMNTEAFF
v_gene: TRBV6-5; d_gene: -; abundance: -; j_gene: TRBJ1-2; CDR3nt: TGTGCCAGCAGAGGGGGGACGGCCCTAGGCTACACCTTC; CDR3aa: CASRGGTALGYTF
v_gene: TRBV11-3; d_gene: -; abundance: -; j_gene: TRBJ2-6; CDR3nt: TGTGCCAGCAGCTTAGATACTGGGGCCAACGTCCTGACTTTC; CDR3aa: CASSLDTGANVLTF
v_gene: TRBV5-1; d_gene: -; abundance: -; j_gene: TRBJ1-2; CDR3nt: TGCGCCAGCAGCTTGGCGGACGGCGTTTTCTATGGCTACACCTTC; CDR3aa: CASSLADGVFYGYTF
v_gene: TRBV18; d_gene: -; abundance: -; j_gene: TRBJ2-3; CDR3nt: TGTGCCAGCTCACCGGGGGAGCCCACAGATACGCAGTATTTT; CDR3aa: CASSPGEPTDTQYF
v_gene: TRBV5-1; d_gene: -; abundance: -; j_gene: TRBJ2-6; CDR3nt: TGCGCCAGCAGCTTGAGTGTCCCAGGCTCTGGGGCCAACGTCCTGACTTTC; CDR3aa: CASSLSVPGSGANVLTF
v_gene: TRBV6-1; d_gene: TRBD2; abundance: -; j_gene: TRBJ2-7; CDR3nt: TGTGCCAGCAGTGAAGCTAGCGGGACTCGGGCCTACGAGCAGTACTTC; CDR3aa: CASSEASGTRAYEQYF
v_gene: TRBV28; d_gene: -; abundance: -; j_gene: TRBJ2-7; CDR3nt: TGTGCCAGCAGTTCCGCTGGCGGTGGATCCTACGAGCAGTACTTC; CDR3aa: CASSSAGGGSYEQYF
v_gene: TRBV20-1; d_gene: TRBD1; abundance: -; j_gene: TRBJ2-7; CDR3nt: TGCGGATGGGACAGCGGCTACGAGCAGTACTTC; CDR3aa: CGWDSGYEQYF